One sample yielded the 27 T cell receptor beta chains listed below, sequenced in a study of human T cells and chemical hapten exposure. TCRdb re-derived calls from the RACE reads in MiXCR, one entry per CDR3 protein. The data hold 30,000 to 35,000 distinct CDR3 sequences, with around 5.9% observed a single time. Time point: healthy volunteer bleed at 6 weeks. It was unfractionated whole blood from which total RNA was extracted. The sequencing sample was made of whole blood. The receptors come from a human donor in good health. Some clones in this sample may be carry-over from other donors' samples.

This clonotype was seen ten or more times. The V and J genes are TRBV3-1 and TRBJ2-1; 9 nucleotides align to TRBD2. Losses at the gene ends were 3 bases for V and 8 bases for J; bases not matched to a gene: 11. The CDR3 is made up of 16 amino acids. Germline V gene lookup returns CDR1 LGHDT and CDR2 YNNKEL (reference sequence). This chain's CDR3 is CASSHLGTSPFDEQFF. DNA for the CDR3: TGTGCCAGCAGCCACTTAGGGACTAGCCCCTTCGATGAGCAGTTCTTC.

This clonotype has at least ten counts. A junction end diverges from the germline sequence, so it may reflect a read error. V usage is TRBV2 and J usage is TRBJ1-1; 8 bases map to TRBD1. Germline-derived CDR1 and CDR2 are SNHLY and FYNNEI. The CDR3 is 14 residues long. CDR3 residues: CAGSARQGSTEAFF. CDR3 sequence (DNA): TGTGCCGGCAGTGCCAGACAGGGGAGTACTGAAGCTTTCTTT.

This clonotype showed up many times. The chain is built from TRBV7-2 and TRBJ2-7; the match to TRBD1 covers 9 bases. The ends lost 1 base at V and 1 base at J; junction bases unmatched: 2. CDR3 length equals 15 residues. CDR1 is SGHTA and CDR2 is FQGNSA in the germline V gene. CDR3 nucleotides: TGTGCCAGCAGCTTAGGGACAGGGGTTTCCTACGAGCAGTACTTC. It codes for CASSLGTGVSYEQYF.

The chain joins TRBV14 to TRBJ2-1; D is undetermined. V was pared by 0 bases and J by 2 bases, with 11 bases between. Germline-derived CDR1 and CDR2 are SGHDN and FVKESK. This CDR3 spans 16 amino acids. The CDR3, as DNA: TGTGCCAGCAGCCAAGAAGGAGATTCAACCTACAATGAGCAGTTCTTC. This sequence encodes CASSQEGDSTYNEQFF.

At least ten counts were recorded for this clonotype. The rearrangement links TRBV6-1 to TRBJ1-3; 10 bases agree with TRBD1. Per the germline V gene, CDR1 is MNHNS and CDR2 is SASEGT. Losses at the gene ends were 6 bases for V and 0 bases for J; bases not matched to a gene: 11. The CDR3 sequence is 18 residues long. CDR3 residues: CASSPPSGQGNSGNTIYF. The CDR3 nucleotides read TGTGCCAGCAGCCCCCCTTCGGGACAGGGGAACTCTGGAAACACCATATATTTT.

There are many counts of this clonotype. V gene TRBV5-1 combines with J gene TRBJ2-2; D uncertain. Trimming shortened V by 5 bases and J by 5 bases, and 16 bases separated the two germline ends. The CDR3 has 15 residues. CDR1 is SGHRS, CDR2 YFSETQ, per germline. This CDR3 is CASSNEDLRTGELFF. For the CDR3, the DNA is TGCGCCAGCAGTAATGAAGACCTTCGGACCGGGGAGCTGTTTTTT.

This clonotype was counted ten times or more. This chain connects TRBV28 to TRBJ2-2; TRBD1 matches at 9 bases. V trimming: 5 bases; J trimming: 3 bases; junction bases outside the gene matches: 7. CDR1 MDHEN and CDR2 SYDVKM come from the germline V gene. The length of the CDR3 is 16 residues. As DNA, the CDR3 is TGTGCCAGCAGTCCGCTCGGGACAGGGTACACCGGGGAGCTGTTTTTT. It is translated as CASSPLGTGYTGELFF.

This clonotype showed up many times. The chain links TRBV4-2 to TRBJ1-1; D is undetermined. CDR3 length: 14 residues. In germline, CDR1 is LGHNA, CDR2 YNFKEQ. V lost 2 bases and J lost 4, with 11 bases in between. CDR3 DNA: TGTGCCAGCAGCCAACTTTCAATGGGCACTGAAGCTTTCTTT. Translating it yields CASSQLSMGTEAFF.

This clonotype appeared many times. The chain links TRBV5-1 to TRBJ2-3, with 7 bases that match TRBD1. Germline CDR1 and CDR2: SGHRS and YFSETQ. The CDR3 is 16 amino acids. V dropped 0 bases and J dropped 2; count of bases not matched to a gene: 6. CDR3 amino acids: CASSLEGQHNTDTQYF. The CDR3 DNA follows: TGCGCCAGCAGCTTGGAGGGACAGCATAACACAGATACGCAGTATTTT.

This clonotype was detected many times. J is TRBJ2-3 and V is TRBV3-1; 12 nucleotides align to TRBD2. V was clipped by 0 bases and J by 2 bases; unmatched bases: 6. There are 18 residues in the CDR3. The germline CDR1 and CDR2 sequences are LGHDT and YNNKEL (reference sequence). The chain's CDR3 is CASSQDVPSGRATDTQYF. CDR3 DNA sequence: TGTGCCAGCAGCCAAGATGTCCCTAGCGGGAGGGCCACAGATACGCAGTATTTT.

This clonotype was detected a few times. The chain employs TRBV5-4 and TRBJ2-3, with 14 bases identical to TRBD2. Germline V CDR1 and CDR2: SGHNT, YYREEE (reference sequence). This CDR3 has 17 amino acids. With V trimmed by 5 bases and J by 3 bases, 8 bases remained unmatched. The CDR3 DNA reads TGTGCCAGCAGTTCCGGGACTAGCGGGAGTTGGACAGATACGCAGTATTTT. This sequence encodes CASSSGTSGSWTDTQYF.

The CDR3 DNA is TGCGCCAGCAGCCAAGAAGAGAATAGGGCCACCGGGGAGCTGTTTTTT. It yields the protein CASSQEENRATGELFF. The V gene is TRBV4-1, the J gene TRBJ2-2; D not certain. The CDR3 is 16 residues long. Trimming removed 0 bases from V and 4 bases from J, with 12 bases in between. Germline V gene data show CDR1 as MGHRA and CDR2 as YSYEKL.

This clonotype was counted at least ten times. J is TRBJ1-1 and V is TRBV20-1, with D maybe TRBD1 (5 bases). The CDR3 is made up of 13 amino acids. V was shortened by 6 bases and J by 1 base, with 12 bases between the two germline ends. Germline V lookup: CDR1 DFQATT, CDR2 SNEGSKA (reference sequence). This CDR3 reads CSAIYTGNTEAFF. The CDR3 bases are TGCAGTGCAATCTACACAGGGAACACTGAAGCTTTCTTT.

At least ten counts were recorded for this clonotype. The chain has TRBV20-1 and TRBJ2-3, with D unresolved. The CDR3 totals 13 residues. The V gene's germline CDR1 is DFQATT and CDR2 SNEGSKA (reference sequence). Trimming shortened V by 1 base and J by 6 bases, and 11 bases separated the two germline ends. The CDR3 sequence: CSARGPGRDTQYF. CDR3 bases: TGCAGTGCTAGAGGTCCCGGTCGGGATACGCAGTATTTT.

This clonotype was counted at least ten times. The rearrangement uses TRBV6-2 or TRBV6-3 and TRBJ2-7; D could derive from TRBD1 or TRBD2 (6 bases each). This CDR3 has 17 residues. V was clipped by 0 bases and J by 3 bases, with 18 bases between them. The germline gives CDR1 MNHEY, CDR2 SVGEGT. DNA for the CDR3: TGTGCCAGCAGTTACTCGCCACAGGGAGGACTTTTCTACGAGCAGTACTTC. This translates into CASSYSPQGGLFYEQYF.

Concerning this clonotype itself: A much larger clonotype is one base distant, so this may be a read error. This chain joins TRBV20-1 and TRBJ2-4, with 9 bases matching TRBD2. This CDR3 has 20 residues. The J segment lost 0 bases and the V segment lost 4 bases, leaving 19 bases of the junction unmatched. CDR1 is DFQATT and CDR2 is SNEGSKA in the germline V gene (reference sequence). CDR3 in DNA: TGCAGTGCTACAGCCTTTCCCGGACTAGCGAGGGGTTTAGCCAAAAACATTCAGTACTTC. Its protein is CSATAFPGLARGLAKNIQYF.

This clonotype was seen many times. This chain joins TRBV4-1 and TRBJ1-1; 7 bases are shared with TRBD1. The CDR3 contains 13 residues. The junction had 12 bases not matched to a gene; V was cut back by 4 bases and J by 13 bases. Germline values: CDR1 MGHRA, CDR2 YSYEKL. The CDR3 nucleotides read TGCGCCAGCAGCCCCGGGACAGACCGATTCCTTTTCTTT. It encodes CASSPGTDRFLFF.

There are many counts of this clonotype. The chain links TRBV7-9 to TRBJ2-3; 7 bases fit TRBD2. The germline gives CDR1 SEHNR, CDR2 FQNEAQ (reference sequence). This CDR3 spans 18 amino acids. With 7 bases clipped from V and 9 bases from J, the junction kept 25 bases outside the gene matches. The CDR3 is CASTPPLGSGYTEATQYF. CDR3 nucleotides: TGTGCCAGCACCCCTCCTCTCGGTAGCGGGTATACCGAGGCCACGCAGTATTTT.

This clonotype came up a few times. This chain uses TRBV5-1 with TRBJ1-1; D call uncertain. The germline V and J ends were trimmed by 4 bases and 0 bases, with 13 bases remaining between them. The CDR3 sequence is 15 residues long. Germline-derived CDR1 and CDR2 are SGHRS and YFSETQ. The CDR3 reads CASSQNLGLNTEAFF. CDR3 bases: TGCGCCAGCAGCCAGAACCTAGGACTGAACACTGAAGCTTTCTTT.

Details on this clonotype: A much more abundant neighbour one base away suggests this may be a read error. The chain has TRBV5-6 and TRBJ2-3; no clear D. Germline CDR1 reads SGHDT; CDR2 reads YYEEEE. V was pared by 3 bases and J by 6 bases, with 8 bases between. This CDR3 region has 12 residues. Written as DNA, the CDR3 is TGTGCCAGCAGCTGGACCATGGATACGCAGTATTTT. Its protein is CASSWTMDTQYF.

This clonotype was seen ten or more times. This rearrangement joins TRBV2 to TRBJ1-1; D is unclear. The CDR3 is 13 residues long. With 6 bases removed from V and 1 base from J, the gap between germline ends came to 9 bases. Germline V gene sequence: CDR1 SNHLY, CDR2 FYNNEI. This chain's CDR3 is CASSRKGNTEAFF. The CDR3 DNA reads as TGTGCCAGCAGCCGCAAAGGGAACACTGAAGCTTTCTTT.

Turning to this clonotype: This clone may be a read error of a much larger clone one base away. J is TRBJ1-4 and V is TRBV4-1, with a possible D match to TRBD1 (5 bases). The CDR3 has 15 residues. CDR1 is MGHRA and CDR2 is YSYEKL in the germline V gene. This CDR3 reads CASSPPAGPNGKLFF. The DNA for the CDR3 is TGCGCCAGCAGCCCCCCCGCAGGGCCTAATGGAAAACTGTTTTTT.

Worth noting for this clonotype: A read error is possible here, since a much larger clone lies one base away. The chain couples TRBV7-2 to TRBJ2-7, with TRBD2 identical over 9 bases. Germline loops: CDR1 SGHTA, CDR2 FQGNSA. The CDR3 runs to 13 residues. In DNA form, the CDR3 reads TGTGCCAGCAGCCCACAGCGGGAGGACGAGCGGTACTTC. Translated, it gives CASSPQREDERYF.

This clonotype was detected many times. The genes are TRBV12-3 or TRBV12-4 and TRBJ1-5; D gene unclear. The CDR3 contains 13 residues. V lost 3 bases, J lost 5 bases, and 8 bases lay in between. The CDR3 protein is CASSLIGDQPQHF. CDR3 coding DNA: TGTGCCAGCAGTTTGATTGGGGATCAGCCCCAGCATTTT.

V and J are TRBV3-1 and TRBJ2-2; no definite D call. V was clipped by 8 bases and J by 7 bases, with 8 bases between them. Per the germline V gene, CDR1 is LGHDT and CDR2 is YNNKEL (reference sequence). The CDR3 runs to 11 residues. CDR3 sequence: CASCNFGELFF. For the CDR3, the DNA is TGTGCCAGCTGCAATTTCGGGGAGCTGTTTTTT.

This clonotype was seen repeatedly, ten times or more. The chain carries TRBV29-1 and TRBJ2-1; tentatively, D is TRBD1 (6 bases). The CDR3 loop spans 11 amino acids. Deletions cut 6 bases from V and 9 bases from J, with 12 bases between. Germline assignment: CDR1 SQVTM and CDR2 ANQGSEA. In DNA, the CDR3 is TGCAGCGTGGCCAGGGGAAGTGAGCAGTTCTTC. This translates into CSVARGSEQFF.

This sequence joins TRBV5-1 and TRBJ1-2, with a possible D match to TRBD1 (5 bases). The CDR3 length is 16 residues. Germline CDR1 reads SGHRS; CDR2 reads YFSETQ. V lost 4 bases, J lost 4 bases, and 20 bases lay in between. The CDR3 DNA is TGCGCCAGCAGCGCAGAAGGGCAGGGTCAACTCTATGGCTACACCTTC. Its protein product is CASSAEGQGQLYGYTF.